This T cell receptor (beta chain) was retrieved from a study of identical twins. Among all donors, each was a healthy Caucasian. The CDR3 has 16 residues. Germline V gene sequence: CDR1 SEHNR, CDR2 FQNEAQ (reference sequence). After removal of 1 base from V and 2 bases from J, the junction contained 4 bases not matched to a gene. With template switching, a universal primer site was added, and the cDNA carried unique molecular identifiers. TCRdb fed the 5' RACE reads into MiXCR, producing one record per CDR3 protein. Counted here are hundreds of thousands of distinct CDR3 sequences, over 20% occurring once; the ten biggest clones make up 4% to 4.5%. In addition, the sample was reused for a study of T cells expressing NK-cell markers. That source adds: The share of CD8+ T cells held by dominant NKG2C+ clonotypes was about 1.0-8% in roughly 6 donors.

V and J are TRBV7-9 and TRBJ1-5; 8 nucleotides line up with TRBD1. Sample: PBMCs. This clonotype originated in a woman in her late teens or twenties in good health. In nucleotides, the CDR3 is TGTGCCAGCAGCTTAGGGACAGGGTTGGGCAATCAGCCCCAGCATTTT. It yields the protein CASSLGTGLGNQPQHF.